These 9 T cell receptor beta chains came from one sample sequenced in a study of T cell repertoires in cytomegalovirus infection. From the reads, TCRdb called clonotypes with MiXCR, one entry per CDR3 protein. The data contain some 940,000 distinct CDR3 sequences, 30% to 40% of them seen just once; the ten biggest clones take up around 15%. Antigens of these TCRs are unknown. The sequences come from cultured CD8+ T cells from PBMCs, collected from culture after CMV antigen stimulation. The source is a human donor in good health (CMV status not recorded). Some clones in this sample may be carry-over from other donors' samples.

The chain couples TRBV19 to TRBJ1-4, with D possibly TRBD1 on 5 matching bases. The germline V and J ends were trimmed by 10 bases and 0 bases, with 21 bases remaining between them. Germline loops: CDR1 LNHDA, CDR2 SQIVND (reference sequence). There are 17 residues in the CDR3. The CDR3 here is CATTRGWTTATNEKLFF. DNA for the CDR3: TGTGCCACCACTCGGGGCTGGACAACTGCAACTAATGAAAAACTGTTTTTT.

Concerning this clonotype itself: Its ends do not fully match the called genes, so a read error is possible. The J gene is TRBJ1-1, the V gene TRBV7-9; 10 positions agree with TRBD1. The CDR3 is 15 amino acids. Germline CDR1 is SEHNR and CDR2 is FQNEAQ (reference sequence). CDR3 residues: CAGSGTGAGNTEAFF. Written as DNA, the CDR3 is TGTGCCGGCAGCGGGACAGGGGCTGGGAACACTGAAGCTTTCTTT.

This clonotype was seen at least ten times. The chain combines TRBV7-6 with TRBJ2-7, with D possibly matching TRBD1 (6 bases). The V gene's germline CDR1 is SGHVS and CDR2 FNYEAQ. The CDR3 is 14 amino acids. The V end lost 4 bases, the J end lost 0 bases, and 10 bases lay between the germline ends. For the CDR3, the DNA is TGTGCCAGCAGCTATAGGACAGACTCCTACGAGCAGTACTTC. Translation gives CASSYRTDSYEQYF.

This rearrangement joins TRBV20-1 to TRBJ2-1, with 8 nucleotides matching TRBD1. With 5 bases clipped from V and 0 bases from J, the junction kept 6 bases outside the gene matches. Germline CDR1 and CDR2: DFQATT and SNEGSKA (reference sequence). The CDR3 contains 15 residues. CDR3: CSAVRGLHSYNEQFF. The DNA of the CDR3 is TGCAGTGCTGTCAGGGGGCTGCACTCCTACAATGAGCAGTTCTTC.

The chain carries TRBV28 and TRBJ1-3; no clear D. The germline V and J ends were trimmed by 5 bases and 0 bases, with 17 bases remaining between them. The CDR3 is 17 residues long. The germline gives CDR1 MDHEN, CDR2 SYDVKM. CDR3 protein: CASSPLEDWRSGNTIYF. The CDR3 nucleotides are TGTGCCAGCAGTCCACTGGAGGACTGGCGCTCTGGAAACACCATATATTTT.

This chain uses TRBV6-5 with TRBJ1-1; TRBD1 matches 8 bases. CDR1 and CDR2 from the germline V gene are MNHEY and SVGAGI. The junction had 4 bases not matched to a gene; V was cut back by 0 bases and J by 1 base. This CDR3 comprises 16 residues. The CDR3 bases are TGTGCCAGCAGTTACTCATGGCAGGGGGCGAACACTGAAGCTTTCTTT. Translating it yields CASSYSWQGANTEAFF.

This clonotype was detected many times. The rearrangement joins TRBV6-1 to TRBJ2-3; TRBD2 agrees at 10 bases. CDR1 and CDR2 from the germline V gene are MNHNS and SASEGT. The V segment lost 3 bases and the J segment 0 bases; nucleotides outside the gene matches: 18. The CDR3 sequence is 21 residues long. The CDR3: CASSEWGKLVLAGASTDTQYF. DNA of the CDR3: TGTGCCAGCAGTGAGTGGGGCAAACTGGTCCTAGCGGGGGCCAGCACAGATACGCAGTATTTT.

The chain joins TRBV6-5 to TRBJ1-6; D not resolved. Germline V CDR1 and CDR2: MNHEY, SVGAGI. The CDR3 length is 13 residues. V was shortened by 7 bases and J by 7 bases, with 11 bases between the two germline ends. CDR3 loop: CASTGIGNSPLHF. CDR3 DNA: TGTGCCAGCACGGGAATTGGGAATTCACCCCTCCACTTT.

Points on this clonotype: This sequence may be a read error, since a much larger clone differs from it by one base. This CDR3 is missing its conserved last phenylalanine or tryptophan, likely due to a read error. The V call is TRBV7-6, the J call TRBJ2-1; 8 positions agree with TRBD1. This CDR3 spans 15 amino acids. CDR1 and CDR2 from the germline V gene are SGHVS and FNYEAQ. V lost 7 bases, J lost 4 bases, and 9 bases stayed unmatched. CDR3 nucleotides: TGTGCCAGCACCCCAGGACAGGGATTATACAATGAGCAGTTCGTC. Its protein is CASTPGQGLYNEQFV.